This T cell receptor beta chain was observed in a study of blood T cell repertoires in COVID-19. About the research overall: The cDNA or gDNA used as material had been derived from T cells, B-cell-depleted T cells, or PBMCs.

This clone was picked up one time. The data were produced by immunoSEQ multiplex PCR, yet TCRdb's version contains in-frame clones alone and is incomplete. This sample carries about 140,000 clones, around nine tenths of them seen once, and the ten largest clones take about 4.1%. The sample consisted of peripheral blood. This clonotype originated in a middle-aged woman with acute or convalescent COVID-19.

CDR3 sequence reads: CASSPELADDEQYF. CDR3 coding DNA: TGTGCCAGCTCACCAGAACTAGCGGACGACGAGCAGTACTTC. The chain is built from TRBV18 and TRBJ2-7; 8 bases line up with TRBD2. The CDR3 covers 14 residues. Germline V gene lookup returns CDR1 KGHSH and CDR2 LQKENI. Losses at the gene ends were 2 bases for V and 5 bases for J; bases not matched to a gene: 5.